This record covers a single TCR beta chain. The entry originates in a study of siplizumab effects on memory and regulatory T cells. The protocol was immunoSEQ multiplex PCR, while the TCRdb copy is restricted to in-frame clones and leaves out a portion. The sample holds about 100,000 clones, 75% to 95% seen once. The CDR3 runs 13 residues. Per germline, CDR1 SNHLY and CDR2 FYNNEI. Trimming pared 6 bases from V and 7 bases from J, leaving 13 bases between. The chain carries TRBV2 and TRBJ2-1; D is unclear. The sequence was collected from a human donor in good health. The source material was CD4+ T cells sorted from blood. The CDR3 DNA is TGTGCCAGCAGCGCCCTTGTACGGAATGAGCAGTTCTTC. Protein: CASSALVRNEQFF.